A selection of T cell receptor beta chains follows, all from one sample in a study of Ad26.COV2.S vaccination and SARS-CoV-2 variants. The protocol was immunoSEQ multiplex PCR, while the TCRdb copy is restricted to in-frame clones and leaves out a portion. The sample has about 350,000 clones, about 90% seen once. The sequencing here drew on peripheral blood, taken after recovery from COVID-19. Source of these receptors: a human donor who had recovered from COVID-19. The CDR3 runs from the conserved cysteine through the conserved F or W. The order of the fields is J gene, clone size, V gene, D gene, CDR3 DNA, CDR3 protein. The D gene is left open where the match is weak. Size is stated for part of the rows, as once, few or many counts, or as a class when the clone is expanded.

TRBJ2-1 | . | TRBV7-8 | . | TGTGCCAGCAGCTTAACAAAAGGCCAGGGGTCCTACAATGAGCAGTTCTTC | CASSLTKGQGSYNEQFF
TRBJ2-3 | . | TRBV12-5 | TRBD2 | TGTGCTAGTGGGAGTAGCGGGGGGGCGGGCACAGATACGCAGTATTTT | CASGSSGGAGTDTQYF
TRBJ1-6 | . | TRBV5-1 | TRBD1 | TGCGCCAGCAGCCCTGGCCCGGACAGGGTTAATTCACCCCTCCACTTT | CASSPGPDRVNSPLHF
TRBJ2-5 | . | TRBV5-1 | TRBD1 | TGCGCCAGCATCTGCCTCCCACCCCTCAGGGGGGAGACCCAGTACTTC | CASICLPPLRGETQYF
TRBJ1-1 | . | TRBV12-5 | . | TGTGCTAGTGGTTTGACCCAAGCCGGGTGGAACACTGAAGCTTTCTTT | CASGLTQAGWNTEAFF
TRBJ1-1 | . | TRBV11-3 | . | TGTGCCAGCAGCTTAGACCCCATGAACACTGAAGCTTTCTTT | CASSLDPMNTEAFF
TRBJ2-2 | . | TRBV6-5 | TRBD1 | TGTGCCAGCAGTCACAGGGGGACGGGAACCGGGGAGCTGTTTTTT | CASSHRGTGTGELFF
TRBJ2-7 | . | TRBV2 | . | TGTGCCAGCAGTCCGGGCCCCTACGAGCAGTACTTC | CASSPGPYEQYF
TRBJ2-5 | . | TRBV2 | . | TGTGCCAGCAGTGAACGGGGGCCAATATTCCAAGAGACCCAGTACTTC | CASSERGPIFQETQYF
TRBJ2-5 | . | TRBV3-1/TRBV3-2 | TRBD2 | TGTGCCAGCAGCCATCGGACTAGCGCGGATCACAAAGAGACCCAGTACTTC | CASSHRTSADHKETQYF
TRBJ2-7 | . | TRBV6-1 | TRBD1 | TGTGCCAGCAGTGAAAGGAATATTGGGACAGGGGGTATCTACGAGCAGTACTTC | CASSERNIGTGGIYEQYF
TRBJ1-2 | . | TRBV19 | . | TGTGCCAGTAGTATTGGGTGGTCCGACTATGGCTACACCTTC | CASSIGWSDYGYTF
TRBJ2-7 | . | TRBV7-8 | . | TGTGCCAGCAGCCGAACGGACAGCTCCTACGAGCAGTACTTC | CASSRTDSSYEQYF
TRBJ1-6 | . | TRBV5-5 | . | TGTGCCAGCAGCTGGGCGGGACGGGAAAATTCACCCCTCCACTTT | CASSWAGRENSPLHF
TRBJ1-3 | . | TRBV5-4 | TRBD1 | TGTGCCAGCAGCCCGGACAGGGGGACTGGAAACACCATATATTTT | CASSPDRGTGNTIYF
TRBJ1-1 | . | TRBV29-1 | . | TGCAGCGTTTTAAACACTGAAGCTTTCTTT | CSVLNTEAFF
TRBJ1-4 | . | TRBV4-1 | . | TGCGCCAGCAGCCATCGGGGGCTTGCTAATGAAAAACTGTTTTTT | CASSHRGLANEKLFF
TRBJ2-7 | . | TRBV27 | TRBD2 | TGTGCCAGCAGTCCCCGGACTAGGGGTCACGAGCAGTACTTC | CASSPRTRGHEQYF
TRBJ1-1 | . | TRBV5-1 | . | TGCGCCAGCAGCCTGGGCGGGGACACTGAAGCTTTCTTT | CASSLGGDTEAFF
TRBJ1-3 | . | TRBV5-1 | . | TGCGCCAGCAGCTTGGCCCCGGACGACACTGGAAACACCATATATTTT | CASSLAPDDTGNTIYF
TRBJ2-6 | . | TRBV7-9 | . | TGTGCCAGCAGCTCGACTGTTGACGGTAGCTCTGGGGCCAACGTCCTGACTTTC | CASSSTVDGSSGANVLTF
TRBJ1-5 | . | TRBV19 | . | TGTGCCAGTACCGCGGACAGTTTTAGCAATCAGCCCCAGCATTTT | CASTADSFSNQPQHF
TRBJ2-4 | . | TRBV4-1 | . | TGCGCCAGCAGCCAAGGAGGTGGAACAGCTAATAGCGTAGCCAAAAACATTCAGTACTTC | CASSQGGGTANSVAKNIQYF
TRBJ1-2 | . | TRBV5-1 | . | TGCGCCAGCAGCTTGGAGGCGGGGACCTTGGGCTCTTCCTTC | CASSLEAGTLGSSF
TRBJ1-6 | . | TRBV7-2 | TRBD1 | TGTGCCAGCAGCTTAAGGAGGACAGGGGGTTCACCCCTCCACTTT | CASSLRRTGGSPLHF
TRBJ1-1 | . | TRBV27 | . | TGTGCCAGCAGTTTGGGAGGGGGGGACACTGAAGCTTTCTTT | CASSLGGGDTEAFF
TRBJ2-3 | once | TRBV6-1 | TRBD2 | TGTGCCAGCAGTGAAGGGTGGCGGGAGGCAGATACGCAGTATTTT | CASSEGWREADTQYF
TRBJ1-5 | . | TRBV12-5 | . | TGTGCTAGTGTCAATCAGGGACCTAACCCGTTCAATCAGCCCCAGCATTTT | CASVNQGPNPFNQPQHF
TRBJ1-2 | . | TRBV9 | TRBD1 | TGTGCCAGCAGCGTAGGGCGGGACAGCGACGATGGCTACACCTTC | CASSVGRDSDDGYTF
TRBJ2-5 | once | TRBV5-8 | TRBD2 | TGTGCCAGCAGCCCGGAACTAGCGGGGGGTGGTCAAGAGACCCAGTACTTC | CASSPELAGGGQETQYF
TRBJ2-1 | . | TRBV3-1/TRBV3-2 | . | TGTGCCAGCAGTGCTCGTAGACGTGAGCAGTTCTTC | CASSARRREQFF
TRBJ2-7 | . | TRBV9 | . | TGTGCCAGCAGCGTAGTCCCGGGGGCCTACTACGAGCAGTACTTC | CASSVVPGAYYEQYF
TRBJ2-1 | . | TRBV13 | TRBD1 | TGTGCCAGCAGCTTTACAGGGGATATGGTTTACAATGAGCAGTTCTTC | CASSFTGDMVYNEQFF
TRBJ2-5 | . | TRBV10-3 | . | TGTGCCATCAGTGAGATACCCGGAGAGACCCAGTACTTC | CAISEIPGETQYF
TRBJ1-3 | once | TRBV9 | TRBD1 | TGTGCCAGCAGTTTGCAGGGGGCAGCGGACACCATATATTTT | CASSLQGAADTIYF
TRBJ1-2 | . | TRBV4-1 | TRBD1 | TGCGCCAGCAGCCAAGTTGCAGGGGGGGATGGCTACACCTTC | CASSQVAGGDGYTF
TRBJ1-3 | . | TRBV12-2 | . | TGTGCAAGTCGCTTAGTCAGGGTTAATTCTGGAAACACCATATATTTT | CASRLVRVNSGNTIYF
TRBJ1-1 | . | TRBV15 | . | TGTGCCACCAGCAGAGGGTGGACGGCTGAAGCTTTCTTT | CATSRGWTAEAFF
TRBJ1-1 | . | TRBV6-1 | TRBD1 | TGTGCCAGCAGTGGAGCCTTGACAGGGGCTAACACTGAAGCTTTCTTT | CASSGALTGANTEAFF
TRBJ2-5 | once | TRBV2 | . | TGTGCCAGCCGACCGCTAGTAATGTATGGGACCCAGTACTTC | CASRPLVMYGTQYF
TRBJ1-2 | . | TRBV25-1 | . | TGTGCCAGCAGTGAATACTCAGGGAACTATGGCTACACCTTC | CASSEYSGNYGYTF
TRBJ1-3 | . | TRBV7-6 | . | TGTGCCAGCAGCTCGGGCGACTCTGCAGGAAACACCATATATTTT | CASSSGDSAGNTIYF
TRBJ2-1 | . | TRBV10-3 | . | TGTGCCATCAGTGATAACCCCAACAATGAGCAGTTCTTC | CAISDNPNNEQFF
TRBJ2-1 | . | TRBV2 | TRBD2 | TGTGCCAGCAGTTACAGACTAGCGGGATACCCTTACAATGAGCAGTTCTTC | CASSYRLAGYPYNEQFF
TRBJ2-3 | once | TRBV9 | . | TGTGCCAGCAGCGTGAGTCCTGGGACAGATACGCAGTATTTT | CASSVSPGTDTQYF
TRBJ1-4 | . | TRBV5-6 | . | TGTGCCAGCAGCTTGGTATCCCGGAGCGGTGAAAAACTGTTTTTT | CASSLVSRSGEKLFF
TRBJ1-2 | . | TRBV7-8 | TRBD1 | TGTGCCAGCAGCGGGGACAGGGGGCTTTATGGCTACACCTTC | CASSGDRGLYGYTF
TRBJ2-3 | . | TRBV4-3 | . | TGCGCCAGCAGCCAAGATGGTGGGACGTCGTTGGTAACAGATACGCAGTATTTT | CASSQDGGTSLVTDTQYF
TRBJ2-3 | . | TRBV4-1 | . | TGCGCCAGCAGCCTTGCAATCGGCCACCAAGATACGCAGTATTTT | CASSLAIGHQDTQYF
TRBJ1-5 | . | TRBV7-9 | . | TGTGCCAGCAGCTTAGATGGCAATCAGCCCCAGCATTTT | CASSLDGNQPQHF
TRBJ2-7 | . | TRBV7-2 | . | TGTGCCAGCAGCTTAAGTGGGGGAATGAGTTACGAGCAGTACTTC | CASSLSGGMSYEQYF
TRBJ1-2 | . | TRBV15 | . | TGTGCCACCAGCAGAGACGGCAGCAACTATGGCTACACCTTC | CATSRDGSNYGYTF
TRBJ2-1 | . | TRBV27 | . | TGTGCCAGTAACAGAGATGAGCAGTTCTTC | CASNRDEQFF
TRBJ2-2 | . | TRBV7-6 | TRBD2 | TGTGCCAGCAGCCCCTCCCCGGGACTAACGCCCGGGGAGCTGTTTTTT | CASSPSPGLTPGELFF
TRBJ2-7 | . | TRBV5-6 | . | TGTGCCAGCAGCCCTAGTGGCTTTTACGAGCAGTACTTC | CASSPSGFYEQYF
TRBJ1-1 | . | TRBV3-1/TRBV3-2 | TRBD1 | TGTGCCAGCAGGCATGTCAGGGGGGGAAACACTGAAGCTTTCTTT | CASRHVRGGNTEAFF
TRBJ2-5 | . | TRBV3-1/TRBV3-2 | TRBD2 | TGTGCCAGCCAGGGAGCGGGGGGGCGAAAGACCCAGTACTTC | CASQGAGGRKTQYF